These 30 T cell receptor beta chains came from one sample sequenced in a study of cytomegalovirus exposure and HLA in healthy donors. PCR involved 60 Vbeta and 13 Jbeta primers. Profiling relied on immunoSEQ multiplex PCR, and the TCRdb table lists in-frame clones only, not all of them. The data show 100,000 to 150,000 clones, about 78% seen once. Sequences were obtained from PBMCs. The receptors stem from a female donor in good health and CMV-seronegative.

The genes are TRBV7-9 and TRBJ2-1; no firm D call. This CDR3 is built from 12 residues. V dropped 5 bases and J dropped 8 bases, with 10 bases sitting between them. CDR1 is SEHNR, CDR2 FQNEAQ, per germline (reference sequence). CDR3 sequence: CASSPQKYEQFF. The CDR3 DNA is TGTGCCAGCAGCCCCCAGAAGTATGAGCAGTTCTTC.

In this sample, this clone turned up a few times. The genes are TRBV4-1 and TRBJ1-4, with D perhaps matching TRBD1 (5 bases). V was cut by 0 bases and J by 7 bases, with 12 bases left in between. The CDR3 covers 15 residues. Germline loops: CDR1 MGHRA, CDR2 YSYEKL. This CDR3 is CASSQDFTGREKLFF. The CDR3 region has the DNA TGCGCCAGCAGCCAAGATTTCACAGGACGTGAAAAACTGTTTTTT.

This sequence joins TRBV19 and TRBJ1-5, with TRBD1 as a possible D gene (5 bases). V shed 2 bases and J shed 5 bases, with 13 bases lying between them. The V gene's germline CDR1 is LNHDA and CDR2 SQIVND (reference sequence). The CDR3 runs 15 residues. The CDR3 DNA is TGTGCCAGTAGTATAAATCAGGGTTCGTATCAGCCCCAGCATTTT. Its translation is CASSINQGSYQPQHF. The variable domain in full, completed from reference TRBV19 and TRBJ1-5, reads DGGITQSPKYLFRKEGQNVTLSCEQNLNHDAMYWYRQDPGQGLRLIYYSQIVNDFQKGDIAEGYSVSREKKESFPLTVTSAQKNPTAFYLCASSINQGSYQPQHFGDGTRLSIL.

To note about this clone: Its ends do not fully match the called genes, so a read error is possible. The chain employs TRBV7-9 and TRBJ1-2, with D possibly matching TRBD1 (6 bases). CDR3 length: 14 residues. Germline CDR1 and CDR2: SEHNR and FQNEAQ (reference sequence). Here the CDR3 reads CSSNTGNPFYGYTF. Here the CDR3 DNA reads TGTTCCAGCAACACAGGGAACCCTTTTTATGGCTACACCTTC. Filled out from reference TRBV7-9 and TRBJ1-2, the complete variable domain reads DTGVSQNPRHKITKRGQNVTFRCDPISEHNRLYWYRQTLGQGPEFLTYFQNEAQLEKSRLLSDRFSAERPKGSFSTLEIQRTEQGDSAMYLCSSNTGNPFYGYTFGSGTRLTVV.

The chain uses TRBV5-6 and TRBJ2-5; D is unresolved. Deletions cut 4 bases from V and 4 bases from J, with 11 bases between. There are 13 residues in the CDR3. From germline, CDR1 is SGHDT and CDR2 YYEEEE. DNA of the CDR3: TGTGCCAGCAGCCGGGTAGTTGGAGAGACCCAGTACTTC. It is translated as CASSRVVGETQYF.

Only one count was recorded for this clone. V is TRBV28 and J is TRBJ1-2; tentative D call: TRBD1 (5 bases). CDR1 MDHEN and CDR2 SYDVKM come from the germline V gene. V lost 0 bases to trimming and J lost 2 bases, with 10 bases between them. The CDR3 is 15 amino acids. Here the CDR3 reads CASSLWAGWNYGYTF. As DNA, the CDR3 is TGTGCCAGCAGTTTATGGGCAGGGTGGAACTATGGCTACACCTTC.

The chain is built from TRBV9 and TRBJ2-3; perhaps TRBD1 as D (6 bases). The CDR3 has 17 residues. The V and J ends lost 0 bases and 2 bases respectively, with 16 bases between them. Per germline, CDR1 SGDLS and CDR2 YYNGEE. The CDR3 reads CASSVAGQRTTTDTQYF. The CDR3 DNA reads TGTGCCAGCAGCGTAGCAGGACAGCGGACCACCACAGATACGCAGTATTTT.

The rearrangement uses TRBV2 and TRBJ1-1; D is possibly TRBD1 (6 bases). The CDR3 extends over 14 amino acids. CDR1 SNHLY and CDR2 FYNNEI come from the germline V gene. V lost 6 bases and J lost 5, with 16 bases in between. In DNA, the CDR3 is TGTGCCAGCAGGGGAGGGGGGGCGGTGACTGAAGCTTTCTTT. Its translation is CASRGGGAVTEAFF.

CDR3 nucleotide sequence: TGCGCCAGCAAGGCGGTTTGGGACAGGGTCACAGATACGCAGTATTTT. This encodes CASKAVWDRVTDTQYF. The V gene is TRBV10-1, the J gene TRBJ2-3; 9 bases map to TRBD1. Germline CDR1 is WNHNN and CDR2 is SYGVQD (reference sequence). With V trimmed by 7 bases and J by 2 bases, 10 bases remained unmatched. The CDR3 spans 16 residues.

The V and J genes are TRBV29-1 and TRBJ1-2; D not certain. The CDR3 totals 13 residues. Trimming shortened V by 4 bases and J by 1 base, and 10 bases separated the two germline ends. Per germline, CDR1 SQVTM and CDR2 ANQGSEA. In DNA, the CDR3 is TGCAGCGTTGGGGCAGATATTAACTATGGCTACACCTTC. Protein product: CSVGADINYGYTF.

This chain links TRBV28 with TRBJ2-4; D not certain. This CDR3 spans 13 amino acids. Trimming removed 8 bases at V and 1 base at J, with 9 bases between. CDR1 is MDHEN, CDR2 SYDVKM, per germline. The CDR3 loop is CASGSVAKNIQYF. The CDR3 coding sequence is TGTGCCAGCGGTTCAGTGGCCAAAAACATTCAGTACTTC.

For the CDR3, the DNA is TGTGCCAGCAGATGGGGACAGGGTCCCTACGAGCAGTACTTC. Translating gives CASRWGQGPYEQYF. The chain has TRBV6-5 and TRBJ2-7; the match to TRBD1 covers 9 bases. V trimming: 6 bases; J trimming: 2 bases; junction bases outside the gene matches: 5. CDR3 length equals 14 residues. Germline CDR1 reads MNHEY; CDR2 reads SVGAGI.

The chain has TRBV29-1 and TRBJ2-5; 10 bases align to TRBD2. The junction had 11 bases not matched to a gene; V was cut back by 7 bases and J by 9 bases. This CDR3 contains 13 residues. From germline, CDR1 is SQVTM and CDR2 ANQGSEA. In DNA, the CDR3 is TGCAGCGCGCTAGCGGGAGCTGTTAAGGCCCAGTACTTC. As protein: CSALAGAVKAQYF. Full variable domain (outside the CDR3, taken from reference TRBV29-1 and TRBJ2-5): SAVISQKPSRDICQRGTSLTIQCQVDSQVTMMFWYRQQPGQSLTLIATANQGSEATYESGFVIDKFPISRPNLTFSTLTVSNMSPEDSSIYLCSALAGAVKAQYFGPGTRLLVL.

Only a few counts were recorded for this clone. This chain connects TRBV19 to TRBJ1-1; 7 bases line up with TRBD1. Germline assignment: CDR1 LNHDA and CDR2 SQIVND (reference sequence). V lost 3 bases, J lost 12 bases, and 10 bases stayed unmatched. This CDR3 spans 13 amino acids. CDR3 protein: CASSMGTVPKTFF. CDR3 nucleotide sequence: TGTGCCAGTAGTATGGGGACAGTACCTAAAACTTTCTTT.

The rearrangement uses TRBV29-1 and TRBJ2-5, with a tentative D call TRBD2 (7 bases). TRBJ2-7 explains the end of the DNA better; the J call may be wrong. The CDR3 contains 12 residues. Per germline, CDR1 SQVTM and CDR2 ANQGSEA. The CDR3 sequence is CSVGGPEGEQYF. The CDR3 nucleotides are TGCAGCGTGGGGGGGCCTGAGGGCGAGCAGTACTTC.

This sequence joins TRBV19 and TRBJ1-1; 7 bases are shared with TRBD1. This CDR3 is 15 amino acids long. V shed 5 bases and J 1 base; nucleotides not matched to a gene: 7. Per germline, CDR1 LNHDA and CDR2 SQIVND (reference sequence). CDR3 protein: CASSSTGTANTEAFF. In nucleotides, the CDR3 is TGTGCCAGTAGTTCAACCGGGACAGCGAACACTGAAGCTTTCTTT.

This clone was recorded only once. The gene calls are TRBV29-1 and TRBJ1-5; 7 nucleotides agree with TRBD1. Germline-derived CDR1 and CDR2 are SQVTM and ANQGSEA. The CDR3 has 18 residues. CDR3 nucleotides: TGCAGGCGGTTCAATTCGACAGGGAATTTGATTTGCAATCAGCCCCAGCATTTT. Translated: CRRFNSTGNLICNQPQHF.

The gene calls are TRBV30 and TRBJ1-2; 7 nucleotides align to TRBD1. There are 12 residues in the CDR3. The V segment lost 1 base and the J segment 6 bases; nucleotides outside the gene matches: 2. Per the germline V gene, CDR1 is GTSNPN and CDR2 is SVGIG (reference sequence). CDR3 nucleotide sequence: TGTGCCTGGAGTGAGGGGGCCCATGGCTACACCTTC. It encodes CAWSEGAHGYTF. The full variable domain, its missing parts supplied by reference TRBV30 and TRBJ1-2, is SQTIHQWPATLVQPVGSPLSLECTVEGTSNPNLYWYRQAAGRGLQLLFYSVGIGQISSEVPQNLSASRPQDRQFILSSKKLLLSDSGFYLCAWSEGAHGYTFGSGTRLTVV.

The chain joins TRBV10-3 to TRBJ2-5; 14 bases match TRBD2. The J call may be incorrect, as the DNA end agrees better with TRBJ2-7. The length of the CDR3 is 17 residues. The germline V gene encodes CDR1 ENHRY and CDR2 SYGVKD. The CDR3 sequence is CAISEGTSGSRSYEQYF. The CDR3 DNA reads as TGTGCCATCAGCGAGGGGACTAGCGGGAGTAGGTCCTACGAGCAGTACTTC.

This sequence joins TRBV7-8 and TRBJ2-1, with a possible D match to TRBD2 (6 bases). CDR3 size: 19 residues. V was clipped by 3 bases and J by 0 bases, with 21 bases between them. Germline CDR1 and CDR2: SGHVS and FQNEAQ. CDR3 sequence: CASSFGTHGAGSSYNEQFF. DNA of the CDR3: TGTGCCAGCAGCTTCGGAACCCACGGAGCCGGGAGCTCCTACAATGAGCAGTTCTTC. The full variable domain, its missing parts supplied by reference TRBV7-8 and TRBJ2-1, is GAGVSQSPRYKVAKRGQDVALRCDPISGHVSLFWYQQALGQGPEFLTYFQNEAQLDKSGLPSDRFFAERPEGSVSTLKIQRTQQEDSAVYLCASSFGTHGAGSSYNEQFFGPGTRLTVL.

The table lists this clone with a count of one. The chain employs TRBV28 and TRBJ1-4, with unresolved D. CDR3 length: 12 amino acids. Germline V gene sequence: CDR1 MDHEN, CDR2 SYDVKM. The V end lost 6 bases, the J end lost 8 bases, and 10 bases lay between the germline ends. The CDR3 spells CASSPPREKLFF. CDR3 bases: TGTGCCAGCAGCCCTCCGCGGGAAAAACTGTTTTTT.

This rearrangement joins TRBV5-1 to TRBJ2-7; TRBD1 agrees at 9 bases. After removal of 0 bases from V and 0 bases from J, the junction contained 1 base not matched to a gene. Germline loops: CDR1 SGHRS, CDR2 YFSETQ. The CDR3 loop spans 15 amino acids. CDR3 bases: TGCGCCAGCAGCTTGGTGACAGGGGGCTCCTACGAGCAGTACTTC. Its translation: CASSLVTGGSYEQYF.

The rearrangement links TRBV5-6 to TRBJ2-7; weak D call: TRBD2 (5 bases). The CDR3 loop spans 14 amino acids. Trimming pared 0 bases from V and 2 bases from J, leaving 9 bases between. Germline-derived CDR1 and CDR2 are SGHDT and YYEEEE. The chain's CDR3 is CASSLGQRAYEQYF. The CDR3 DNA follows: TGTGCCAGCAGCTTGGGGCAGAGGGCCTACGAGCAGTACTTC.

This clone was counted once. CDR3 amino acids: CASSQVGAGGRWNEQFF. The CDR3 bases are TGTGCCAGCAGCCAAGTCGGAGCGGGAGGGCGGTGGAATGAGCAGTTCTTC. The chain employs TRBV4-2 and TRBJ2-1; 10 bases agree with TRBD2. V trimming: 1 base; J trimming: 7 bases; junction bases outside the gene matches: 10. Per germline, CDR1 LGHNA and CDR2 YNFKEQ. The CDR3 sequence is 17 residues long.

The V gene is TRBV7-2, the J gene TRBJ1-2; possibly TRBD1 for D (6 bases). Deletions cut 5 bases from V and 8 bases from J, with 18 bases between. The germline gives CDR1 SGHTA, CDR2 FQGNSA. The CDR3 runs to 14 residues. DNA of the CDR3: TGTGCCAGCAGCCCAGGACAGTCATGGTACGGCTACACCTTC. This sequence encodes CASSPGQSWYGYTF.

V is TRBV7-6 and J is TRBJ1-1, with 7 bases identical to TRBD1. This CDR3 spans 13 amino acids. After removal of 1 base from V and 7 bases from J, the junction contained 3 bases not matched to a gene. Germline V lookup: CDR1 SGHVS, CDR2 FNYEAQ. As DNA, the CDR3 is TGTGCCAGCAGCTTAGAACAGGGGTTTGAAGCTTTCTTT. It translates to CASSLEQGFEAFF. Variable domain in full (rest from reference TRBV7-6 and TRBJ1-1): GAGVSQSPRYKVTKRGQDVALRCDPISGHVSLYWYRQALGQGPEFLTYFNYEAQQDKSGLPNDRFSAERPEGSISTLTIQRTEQRDSAMYRCASSLEQGFEAFFGQGTRLTVV.

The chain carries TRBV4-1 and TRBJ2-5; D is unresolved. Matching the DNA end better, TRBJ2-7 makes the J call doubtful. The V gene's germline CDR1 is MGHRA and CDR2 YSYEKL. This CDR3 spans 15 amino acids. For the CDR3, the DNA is TGCGCCAGCAGCGTGGTCCTTCGTACCACCTACGAGCAGTACTTC. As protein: CASSVVLRTTYEQYF.

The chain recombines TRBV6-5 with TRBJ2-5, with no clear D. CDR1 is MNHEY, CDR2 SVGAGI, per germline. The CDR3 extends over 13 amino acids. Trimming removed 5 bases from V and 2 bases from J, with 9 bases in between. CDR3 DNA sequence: TGTGCCAGCAGTCCTGGCAGTCAAGAGACCCAGTACTTC. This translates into CASSPGSQETQYF.

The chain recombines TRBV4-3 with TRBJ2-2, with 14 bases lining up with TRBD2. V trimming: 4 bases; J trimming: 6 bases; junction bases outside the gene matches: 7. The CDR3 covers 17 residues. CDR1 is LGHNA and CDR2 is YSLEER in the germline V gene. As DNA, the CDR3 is TGCGCCAGCAGCCTTGGCCGGACTAGCGGGAGGTCCGGGGAGCTGTTTTTT. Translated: CASSLGRTSGRSGELFF.

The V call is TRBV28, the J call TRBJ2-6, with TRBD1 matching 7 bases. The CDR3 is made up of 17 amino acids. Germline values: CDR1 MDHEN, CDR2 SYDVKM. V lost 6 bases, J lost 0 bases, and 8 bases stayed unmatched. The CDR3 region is CASRVGGWTSGANVLTF. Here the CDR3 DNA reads TGTGCCAGCAGAGTAGGGGGCTGGACCTCTGGGGCCAACGTCCTGACTTTC.